This T cell receptor beta chain was identified in a study of patients and donors after allogeneic stem cell transplantation. Trimming took off 6 bases at V and 6 bases at J, with 14 bases between the two ends. This CDR3 is built from 13 residues. MiXCR was run by TCRdb on the RT-PCR reads, yielding one entry per CDR3 protein. The sample records about 1,300 distinct CDR3 sequences, roughly 30% being singletons. The genes are TRBV12-3 or TRBV12-4 and TRBJ1-2; D perhaps matches TRBD1 (5 bases). The sequenced material came from blood, either unsorted or a sorted T cell fraction (not recorded which). This clonotype originated in a human donor who was either an allogeneic HSCT recipient or a stem cell or donor lymphocyte infusion donor (not recorded which). It is not recorded whose cells these are; they may come from a transplant donor. As DNA, the CDR3 is TGTGCCAGCAGGTACCAGGGCAGGGATGGCTACACCTTC. Residues: CASRYQGRDGYTF.